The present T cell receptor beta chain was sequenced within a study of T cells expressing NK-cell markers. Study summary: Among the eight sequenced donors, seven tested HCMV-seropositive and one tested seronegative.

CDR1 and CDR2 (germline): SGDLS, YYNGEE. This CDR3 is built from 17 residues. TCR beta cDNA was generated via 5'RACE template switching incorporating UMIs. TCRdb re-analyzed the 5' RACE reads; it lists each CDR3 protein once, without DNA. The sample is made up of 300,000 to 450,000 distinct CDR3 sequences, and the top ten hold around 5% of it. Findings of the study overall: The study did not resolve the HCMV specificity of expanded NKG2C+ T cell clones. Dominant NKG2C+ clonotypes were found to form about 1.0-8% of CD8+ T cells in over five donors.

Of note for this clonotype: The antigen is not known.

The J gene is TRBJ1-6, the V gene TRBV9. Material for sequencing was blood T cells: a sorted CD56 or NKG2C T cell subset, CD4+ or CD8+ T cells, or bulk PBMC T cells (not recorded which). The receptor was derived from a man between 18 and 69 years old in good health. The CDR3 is CASSATPGRGGNSPLHF. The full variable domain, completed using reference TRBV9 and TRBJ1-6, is DSGVTQTPKHLITATGQRVTLRCSPRSGDLSVYWYQQSLDQGLQFLIQYYNGEERAKGNILERFSAQQFPDLHSELNLSSLELGDSALYFCASSATPGRGGNSPLHFGNGTRLTVT.